This T cell receptor beta chain was recovered during a study of cytomegalovirus exposure and HLA in healthy donors. 60 Vbeta and 13 Jbeta primers were used in PCR. The repertoire was sequenced with immunoSEQ multiplex PCR; TCRdb's copy has only in-frame clones and lacks some. The sample carries 110,000 or so clones, over 70% recorded once. Germline loops: CDR1 LNHDA, CDR2 SQIVND (reference sequence). The CDR3 totals 15 residues. V lost 1 base, J lost 2 bases, and 9 bases lay in between. This chain uses TRBV19 with TRBJ2-4, with D perhaps TRBD1 (5 bases). Sequences were obtained from PBMCs. The TCR originated in a middle-aged woman in good health and CMV-seropositive. The CDR3: CASSIVAGTKNIQYF. The CDR3 DNA sequence: TGTGCCAGTAGTATAGTGGCAGGGACCAAAAACATTCAGTACTTC.